One sample yielded the 5 T cell receptor beta chains listed below, sequenced in a study of T-cell memory formation after mild COVID-19. TCRdb re-analysed the 5' RACE reads in MiXCR, keeping a single row per CDR3 protein. The sample consists of roughly 580,000 distinct CDR3 sequences, 15% to 20% of them appearing once. The sequencing input was PBMCs or a T cell subset sorted from them (not recorded which). The receptors were sampled from an adult woman who had mild COVID-19 (a few samples of this study predate the infection). Cell type and time point are not known.

There are a few counts of this clonotype. V gene TRBV7-6 combines with J gene TRBJ2-5, with 10 bases identical to TRBD2. This CDR3 comprises 16 residues. Germline CDR1 and CDR2: SGHVS and FNYEAQ. With 5 bases clipped from V and 1 base from J, the junction kept 7 bases outside the gene matches. For the CDR3, the DNA is TGTGCCAGCAGCCCTCTAGCGGGGGCGGGCCAAGAGACCCAGTACTTC. Translating gives CASSPLAGAGQETQYF.

The chain joins TRBV20-1 to TRBJ1-2; D gene ambiguous. This CDR3 region has 12 residues. The germline V gene encodes CDR1 DFQATT and CDR2 SNEGSKA (reference sequence). V lost 2 bases to trimming and J lost 4 bases, with 8 bases between them. The CDR3 sequence: CSARHAIYGYTF. The DNA of the CDR3 is TGCAGTGCTAGACACGCGATCTATGGCTACACCTTC.

This clonotype was counted many times. J is TRBJ1-2 and V is TRBV2; 7 bases match TRBD1. V dropped 7 bases and J dropped 8; count of bases not matched to a gene: 13. Germline CDR1 SNHLY, CDR2 FYNNEI. This CDR3 has 14 amino acids. The CDR3 region has the DNA TGTGCCAGCACCGAGGCCGCAGGGGGTCGCGGCTACACCTTC. Translation: CASTEAAGGRGYTF.

V and J are TRBV7-6 and TRBJ2-5; tentative D call: TRBD1 (6 bases). The CDR3 covers 14 residues. CDR1 is SGHVS and CDR2 is FNYEAQ in the germline V gene. V lost 3 bases to trimming and J lost 5 bases, with 13 bases between them. DNA for the CDR3: TGTGCCAGCAGCTTTCGGGGAAGGGGGGAGACCCAGTACTTC. Its translation is CASSFRGRGETQYF.

Ten or more counts support this clonotype. The CDR3 loop is CASTPRSSYEQYF. The CDR3 DNA follows: TGTGCCAGCACTCCCCGGAGCTCCTACGAGCAGTACTTC. The gene calls are TRBV7-9 and TRBJ2-7; D remains unclear. The V and J ends lost 7 bases and 0 bases respectively, with 10 bases between them. The germline CDR1 and CDR2 sequences are SEHNR and FQNEAQ (reference sequence). This CDR3 spans 13 amino acids.